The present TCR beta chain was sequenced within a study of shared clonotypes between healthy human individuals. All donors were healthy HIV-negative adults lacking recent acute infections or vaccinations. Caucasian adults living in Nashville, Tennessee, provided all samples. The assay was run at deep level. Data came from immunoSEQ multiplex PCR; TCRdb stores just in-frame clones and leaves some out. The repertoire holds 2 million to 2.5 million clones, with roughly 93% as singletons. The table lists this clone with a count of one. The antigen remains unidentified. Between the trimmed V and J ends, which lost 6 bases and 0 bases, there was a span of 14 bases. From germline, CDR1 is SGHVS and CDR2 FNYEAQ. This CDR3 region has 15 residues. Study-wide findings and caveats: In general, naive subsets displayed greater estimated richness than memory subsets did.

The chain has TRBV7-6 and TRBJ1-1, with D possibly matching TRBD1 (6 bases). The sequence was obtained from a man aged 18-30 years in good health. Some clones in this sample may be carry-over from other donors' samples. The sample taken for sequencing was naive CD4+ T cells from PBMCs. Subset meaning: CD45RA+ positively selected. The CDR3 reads CASSRSGQLNTEAFF. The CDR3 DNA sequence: TGTGCCAGCAGTCGAAGTGGACAGCTGAACACTGAAGCTTTCTTT.